One and the same sample provided the 15 T cell receptor beta chains below, sequenced in a study of T cells in Graves' hyperthyroidism and ophthalmopathy. Amplified TCR beta CDR3 regions derived from RNA transcripts. The primer set for the first-round RT-PCR of the TCR CDR3 was HTBI. MiXCR was run by TCRdb on the multiplex PCR reads, yielding one entry per CDR3 protein. Found here are 400,000 to 450,000 distinct CDR3 sequences, under 15% of them singletons; the top ten hold less than 15%. Sequencing was carried out using blood. The receptors were sampled from a man aged 18-30 years with Graves' ophthalmopathy.

This chain links TRBV2 with TRBJ1-3; 8 positions agree with TRBD1. J was trimmed by 0 bases and V by 7 bases; bases with no gene match: 8. Germline CDR1 and CDR2: SNHLY and FYNNEI. This CDR3 contains 16 residues. The CDR3 sequence is CASTLGTGPSGNTIYF. The CDR3 DNA follows: TGTGCCAGCACGCTGGGGACAGGACCCTCTGGAAACACCATATATTTT.

V and J are TRBV27 and TRBJ2-1, with TRBD2 matching 13 bases. V shed 11 bases and J 15 bases; nucleotides not matched to a gene: 13. This CDR3 has 13 residues. The germline V gene has CDR1 MNHEY and CDR2 SMNVEV (reference sequence). CDR3 region: CAGQLAGGSRPFF. CDR3 sequence (DNA): TGTGCCGGCCAACTAGCGGGAGGGTCCCGACCGTTCTTC.

There are many counts of this clonotype. The V and J genes are TRBV20-1 and TRBJ2-5; D is undetermined. This CDR3 has 14 amino acids. The V gene lost 7 bases and the J gene lost 4 bases, with 19 bases spanning the gap. Per germline, CDR1 DFQATT and CDR2 SNEGSKA (reference sequence). The CDR3 loop reads CSVAPSPLGETQYF. CDR3 DNA sequence: TGCAGTGTAGCCCCTAGTCCCCTGGGAGAGACCCAGTACTTC.

This clonotype was picked up many times. The CDR3 DNA reads TGTGCCTGGAGTGTGGGACTCCCGTACGAGCAGTACTTC. As protein: CAWSVGLPYEQYF. V and J are TRBV30 and TRBJ2-7; D perhaps matches TRBD2 (6 bases). The CDR3 contains 13 residues. Germline CDR1 is GTSNPN and CDR2 is SVGIG (reference sequence). Trimming took off 0 bases at V and 4 bases at J, with 10 bases between the two ends.

The genes are TRBV4-2 and TRBJ2-1, with a possible D match to TRBD2 (6 bases). The CDR3 spans 16 residues. Trimming took 1 base from V and 4 from J, leaving 14 bases between them. Germline CDR1 and CDR2: LGHNA and YNFKEQ. The CDR3 spells CASSQVRSGLYNEQFF. Written as DNA, the CDR3 is TGTGCCAGCAGCCAAGTTAGGAGCGGGCTTTACAATGAGCAGTTCTTC.

This clonotype has ten or more counts. The chain employs TRBV18 and TRBJ2-3, with a possible D match to TRBD1 (6 bases). V was trimmed by 8 bases and J by 0 bases, leaving 15 bases between them. The length of the CDR3 is 15 residues. Germline lookup yields CDR1 KGHSH and CDR2 LQKENI. Written as DNA, the CDR3 is TGTGCCAGCCGGACAACAGGGAGAAGCACAGATACGCAGTATTTT. It codes for CASRTTGRSTDTQYF. Full variable domain (remainder filled in from reference TRBV18 and TRBJ2-3): NAGVMQNPRHLVRRRGQEARLRCSPMKGHSHVYWYRQLPEEGLKFMVYLQKENIIDESGMPKERFSAEFPKEGPSILRIQQVVRGDSAAYFCASRTTGRSTDTQYFGPGTRLTVL.

The chain is built from TRBV9 and TRBJ1-2; no clear D gene. Trimming pared 0 bases from V and 8 bases from J, leaving 14 bases between. CDR3 length equals 14 residues. CDR1 is SGDLS, CDR2 YYNGEE, per germline. The DNA for the CDR3 is TGTGCCAGCAGCGTAGGATGGACGGCGGTAGGCTACACCTTC. Translation gives CASSVGWTAVGYTF.

This clonotype was seen repeatedly, ten times or more. The gene calls are TRBV13 and TRBJ2-2, with D perhaps TRBD1 or TRBD2 (5 bases each). The CDR3 contains 15 residues. Germline V gene sequence: CDR1 PRHDT, CDR2 FYEKMQ (reference sequence). V shed 8 bases and J shed 0 bases, with 13 bases lying between them. CDR3 region: CASVTGPTNTGELFF. Here the CDR3 DNA reads TGTGCCAGCGTTACGGGACCGACGAACACCGGGGAGCTGTTTTTT.

This clonotype was found a few times. The chain employs TRBV6-1 and TRBJ1-1; weak D call: TRBD1 (5 bases). Germline V gene data show CDR1 as MNHNS and CDR2 as SASEGT. The CDR3 runs to 15 residues. The V end was cut by 7 bases, the J end by 0 bases, with 15 bases between. The CDR3 DNA sequence: TGTGCCAGCACGACGAGCCAGGGATTGAACACTGAAGCTTTCTTT. Amino acids: CASTTSQGLNTEAFF.

This clonotype occurred many times. The J gene is TRBJ2-3, the V gene TRBV6-1, with D possibly matching TRBD2 (5 bases). Germline V gene data show CDR1 as MNHNS and CDR2 as SASEGT. The CDR3 is 15 residues long. V was shortened by 5 bases and J by 1 base, with 13 bases between the two germline ends. CDR3 sequence reads: CASSYWIGGTDTQYF. The CDR3 DNA is TGTGCCAGCAGTTATTGGATCGGGGGCACAGATACGCAGTATTTT.

The sample holds many counts of this clonotype. This chain links TRBV20-1 with TRBJ1-2, with D possibly being TRBD1 (5 bases). From germline, CDR1 is DFQATT and CDR2 SNEGSKA (reference sequence). Trimming stripped 4 bases from V and 0 bases from J, with 15 bases between. This CDR3 spans 15 amino acids. The chain's CDR3 is CSATTVAGTNYGYTF. The DNA for the CDR3 is TGCAGTGCTACCACGGTGGCAGGGACTAACTATGGCTACACCTTC.

This sequence joins TRBV5-1 and TRBJ2-3; tentatively, D is TRBD2 (6 bases). The CDR3 has 13 amino acids. The ends were cut back, 6 bases at V and 0 bases at J, with 8 bases in the middle. Per the germline V gene, CDR1 is SGHRS and CDR2 is YFSETQ. The CDR3 loop is CASKRVSTDTQYF. CDR3 nucleotides: TGCGCCAGCAAGCGGGTTAGCACAGATACGCAGTATTTT. The complete variable domain, with remaining parts taken from reference TRBV5-1 and TRBJ2-3, reads KAGVTQTPRYLIKTRGQQVTLSCSPISGHRSVSWYQQTPGQGLQFLFEYFSETQRNKGNFPGRFSGRQFSNSRSEMNVSTLELGDSALYLCASKRVSTDTQYFGPGTRLTVL.

The gene calls are TRBV12-3 or TRBV12-4 and TRBJ1-4; D unresolved. V was pared by 6 bases and J by 8 bases, with 10 bases between. This CDR3 has 12 amino acids. CDR3 in DNA: TGTGCCAGCAGAAAGGATGACGAAAAACTGTTTTTT. It encodes CASRKDDEKLFF.

Many counts were recorded for this clonotype. The chain has TRBV7-9 and TRBJ2-7; TRBD2 matches at 11 bases. CDR3 length: 15 residues. Trimming cost V 7 bases and J 5 bases; bases outside gene matches: 10. Germline assignment: CDR1 SEHNR and CDR2 FQNEAQ (reference sequence). CDR3 sequence: CASNQIAGGPHEQYF. The CDR3, as DNA: TGTGCCAGCAACCAAATAGCGGGAGGGCCCCACGAGCAGTACTTC.

In its sample, this clonotype was seen many times. The chain carries TRBV2 and TRBJ1-2; possible D gene TRBD1, 5 bases. The germline CDR1 and CDR2 sequences are SNHLY and FYNNEI. The CDR3 extends over 13 amino acids. Trimming removed 6 bases from V and 8 bases from J, with 16 bases in between. In DNA, the CDR3 is TGTGCCAGCAGCGAGGGACGGCTTGTAGGCTACACCTTC. Encoded protein: CASSEGRLVGYTF.